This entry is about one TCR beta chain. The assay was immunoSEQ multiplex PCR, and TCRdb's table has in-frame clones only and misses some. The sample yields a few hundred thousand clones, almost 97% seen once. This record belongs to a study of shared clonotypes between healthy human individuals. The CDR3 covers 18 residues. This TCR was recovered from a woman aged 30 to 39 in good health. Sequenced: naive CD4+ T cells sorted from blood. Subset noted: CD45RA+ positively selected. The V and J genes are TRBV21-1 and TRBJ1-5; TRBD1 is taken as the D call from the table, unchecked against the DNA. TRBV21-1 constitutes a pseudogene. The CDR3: CASSLLNPGQGDNQPQHF. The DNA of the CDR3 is TGTGCCAGCAGCCTATTAAACCCGGGACAGGGTGACAATCAGCCCCAGCATTTT.